This T cell receptor (beta chain) derives from a study of cytotoxic CD8 clonotypes in ibrutinib-treated CLL. Study context: There were 11 relapsed/refractory patients and about 14 treatment-naive patients, and 17 to 18 were IGHV unmutated. The samples contained 250,000 to 300,000 productive templates on average. They also contained an average of roughly 99,000 productive rearrangements.

V lost 6 bases to trimming and J lost 8 bases; unmatched junction nucleotides: 5. This CDR3 is built from 13 residues. The germline CDR1 and CDR2 sequences are MNHEY and SMNVEV (reference sequence). The repertoire was sequenced with immunoSEQ multiplex PCR; TCRdb's copy has only in-frame clones and lacks some. The data contain roughly 190,000 clones, roughly 72% of them seen just once; the ten biggest clones take up roughly 13%. The J gene is TRBJ2-4, the V gene TRBV27; 9 bases are a match to TRBD1. The clonotype was recovered from a human donor with chronic lymphocytic leukemia. The sequences come from PBMCs, collected after 24 months of ibrutinib treatment. The CDR3 coding sequence is TGTGCCAGCAGAGGGACAGGGTTACACATTCAGTACTTC. It codes for CASRGTGLHIQYF.